One sample yielded the 9 T cell receptor beta chains listed below, sequenced in a study of T cell responses to AZD1222 COVID-19 vaccine. Profiled with immunoSEQ multiplex PCR; TCRdb holds only in-frame clones, not every one. The profile shows 95,000 to 110,000 clones, roughly 90% of them singletons. The source material was peripheral blood, sampled 28 days after the second AZD1222 dose. These receptors were obtained from an adult who received the AZD1222 COVID-19 vaccine.

J is TRBJ2-7 and V is TRBV7-2; tentatively, D is TRBD2 (5 bases). CDR3 length equals 15 residues. V dropped 5 bases and J dropped 3 bases, with 17 bases sitting between them. Germline CDR1 and CDR2: SGHTA and FQGNSA. CDR3 in DNA: TGTGCCAGCAGCATATACTCCGGGAACCTCTACGAGCAGTACTTC. This translates into CASSIYSGNLYEQYF.

This clone has just one count. The CDR3 reads CSVSGTGQETQYF. In DNA form, the CDR3 reads TGCAGCGTGAGCGGGACCGGCCAAGAGACCCAGTACTTC. The V and J genes are TRBV29-1 and TRBJ2-5, with 7 bases lining up with TRBD2. The ends lost 6 bases at V and 1 base at J; junction bases unmatched: 5. The CDR3 consists of 13 residues. In germline, CDR1 is SQVTM, CDR2 ANQGSEA.

The rearrangement links TRBV15 to TRBJ1-4; D ambiguous. CDR1 is LNHNV and CDR2 is YYDKDF in the germline V gene (reference sequence). The CDR3 is made up of 14 amino acids. Trimming left V 6 bases short and J 0 bases short, with 8 bases between. CDR3 in amino acids: CATRRAATNEKLFF. The CDR3 DNA sequence: TGTGCCACCAGGCGGGCAGCAACTAATGAAAAACTGTTTTTT.

As DNA, the CDR3 is TGTGCCAGCAGTGGGGATGGATCCGAAGCTTTCTTT. This sequence encodes CASSGDGSEAFF. The V gene is TRBV2, the J gene TRBJ1-1; D is ambiguous. This CDR3 has 12 amino acids. CDR1 is SNHLY and CDR2 is FYNNEI in the germline V gene. Between the trimmed V and J ends, which lost 4 bases and 8 bases, there was a span of 11 bases.

As DNA, the CDR3 is TGTGCCTGGAGGGGTCCCGGGATCAAGACCGGGGAGCTGTTTTTT. It encodes CAWRGPGIKTGELFF. V gene TRBV30 combines with J gene TRBJ2-2, with D maybe TRBD2 (5 bases). The CDR3 is 15 amino acids. Per germline, CDR1 GTSNPN and CDR2 SVGIG (reference sequence). The V and J ends lost 3 bases and 5 bases respectively, with 16 bases between them.

This clone was detected once. The chain couples TRBV5-8 to TRBJ2-7; D perhaps matches TRBD1 (5 bases). This CDR3 has 12 residues. V was shortened by 0 bases and J by 5 bases, with 6 bases between the two germline ends. Germline V lookup: CDR1 SGHTS, CDR2 YDEGEE. The CDR3 coding sequence is TGTGCCAGCAGCTTGGAGGGGAACGAGCAGTACTTC. It specifies CASSLEGNEQYF.

CDR3 amino acids: CATSSDIRTPSTDTQYF. The CDR3 DNA reads TGTGCCACCAGCAGTGATATTAGGACCCCTAGCACAGATACGCAGTATTTT. V is TRBV15 and J is TRBJ2-3; D gene uncertain. From germline, CDR1 is LNHNV and CDR2 YYDKDF (reference sequence). The CDR3 is 17 amino acids. The ends were cut back, 3 bases at V and 0 bases at J, with 16 bases in the middle. Full variable domain (outside the CDR3, taken from reference TRBV15 and TRBJ2-3): DAMVIQNPRYQVTQFGKPVTLSCSQTLNHNVMYWYQQKSSQAPKLLFHYYDKDFNNEADTPDNFQSRRPNTSFCFLDIRSPGLGDTAMYLCATSSDIRTPSTDTQYFGPGTRLTVL.

This rearrangement joins TRBV15 to TRBJ2-7, with D possibly being TRBD1 (6 bases). With 9 bases removed from V and 4 bases from J, the gap between germline ends came to 10 bases. In germline, CDR1 is LNHNV, CDR2 YYDKDF (reference sequence). The CDR3 is 11 residues long. The CDR3 is CATDRLYEQYF. CDR3 DNA: TGTGCCACAGACAGGTTATACGAGCAGTACTTC.

The chain has TRBV30 and TRBJ2-7; 11 nucleotides align to TRBD1. The CDR3 is made up of 13 amino acids. The ends lost 3 bases at V and 3 bases at J; junction bases unmatched: 1. Germline CDR1 and CDR2: GTSNPN and SVGIG (reference sequence). DNA for the CDR3: TGTGCCTGGAGAGGGACAGGGGGCTACGAGCAGTACTTC. Protein: CAWRGTGGYEQYF.